The rows below give T cell receptor beta chains drawn from one sample of a study of OX40 agonist ivuxolimab in advanced cancers. TCRdb's table, derived via immunoSEQ multiplex PCR, lists solely in-frame clones and lacks some. The sample shows about 83,000 clones, just over 90% of them seen only once. The sample consisted of CD4+ or CD8+ T cells sorted from blood, taken in a trial of the OX40 agonist ivuxolimab. The receptors were gathered from an adult with an advanced solid tumor such as melanoma, head and neck, liver or kidney cancer. The CDR3 runs from the conserved cysteine through the conserved F or W. The D gene is left open where the match is weak. Part of the rows lack a size; the others show once, few, many or a class for expanded clones.

D gene	V gene	clone size	J gene	CDR3 protein	CDR3 DNA
NA	TRBV7-6	once	TRBJ1-1	CASSLAQLNTEAFF	TGTGCCAGCAGCTTAGCACAGCTGAACACTGAAGCTTTCTTT
NA	TRBV25-1	NA	TRBJ2-7	CASSVNYEQYF	TGTGCCAGCAGTGTGAACTACGAGCAGTACTTC
NA	TRBV5-1	once	TRBJ2-2	CASSSASGNTGELFF	TGCGCCAGCAGCTCGGCCAGCGGAAACACCGGGGAGCTGTTTTTT
NA	TRBV25-1	NA	TRBJ2-3	CASSDSGAGWSNTQYF	TGTGCCAGCAGTGATAGTGGGGCAGGGTGGTCAAATACGCAGTATTTT
NA	TRBV2	NA	TRBJ1-6	CALKQGYGNSPLHF	TGTGCCCTTAAACAGGGTTATGGGAATTCACCCCTCCACTTT
NA	TRBV18	few	TRBJ2-5	CASSLNAAETQYF	TGTGCCAGCTCTCTAAACGCGGCGGAGACCCAGTACTTC
TRBD2	TRBV4-3	NA	TRBJ2-1	CASSQDPGLDTTEQFF	TGCGCCAGCAGCCAAGATCCGGGACTAGACACTACTGAGCAGTTCTTC
NA	TRBV7-2	NA	TRBJ1-2	CASSLALDLGGGYTF	TGTGCCAGCAGCTTAGCTTTAGATTTAGGAGGCGGCTACACCTTC
TRBD2	TRBV7-2	NA	TRBJ2-3	CASSNLAGGTQYF	TGTGCCAGCAGCAACCTAGCGGGGGGTACGCAGTATTTT
NA	TRBV6-1	NA	TRBJ2-2	CASSEQGGDTGELFF	TGTGCCAGCAGTGAACAAGGGGGGGACACCGGGGAGCTGTTTTTT
NA	TRBV7-9	NA	TRBJ2-7	CASGRDAVYEQYF	TGTGCCAGCGGAAGGGACGCTGTCTACGAGCAGTACTTC
NA	TRBV28	once	TRBJ1-1	CASRIASAEAFF	TGTGCCAGCAGGATCGCAAGTGCCGAAGCTTTCTTT
NA	TRBV30	NA	TRBJ1-6	CAWSVPGTYNSPLHF	TGTGCCTGGAGTGTACCTGGGACCTATAATTCACCCCTCCACTTT
NA	TRBV2	NA	TRBJ2-3	CASSDWRGATDTQYF	TGTGCCAGCAGTGACTGGCGGGGTGCCACAGATACGCAGTATTTT
NA	TRBV27	NA	TRBJ1-1	CASRSGGIMNTEAFF	TGTGCCAGCAGGTCGGGGGGGATCATGAACACTGAAGCTTTCTTT
NA	TRBV5-1	once	TRBJ2-5	CASSEPRAPQETQYF	TGCGCCAGCAGCGAACCCCGGGCCCCTCAAGAGACCCAGTACTTC
TRBD2	TRBV5-1	NA	TRBJ2-1	CASSPGTSGGREQFF	TGCGCCAGCAGCCCCGGGACTAGCGGGGGGCGCGAGCAGTTCTTC
NA	TRBV5-4	few	TRBJ1-5	CASSLGGVSNQPQHF	TGTGCCAGCAGCTTGGGGGGAGTTAGCAATCAGCCCCAGCATTTT
NA	TRBV20-1	NA	TRBJ1-1	CGAGENTEAFF	TGCGGTGCGGGGGAGAACACTGAAGCTTTCTTT
NA	TRBV7-2	NA	TRBJ2-1	CASSLAGVVGNEQFF	TGTGCCAGCAGCTTAGCGGGAGTAGTGGGCAATGAGCAGTTCTTC
NA	TRBV5-8	NA	TRBJ2-2	CASSLVGPGELFF	TGTGCCAGCAGCTTGGTAGGGCCCGGGGAGCTGTTTTTT
NA	TRBV7-9	NA	TRBJ2-5	CASNLADSQETQYF	TGTGCCAGCAACTTGGCGGACAGCCAAGAGACCCAGTACTTC
NA	TRBV27	NA	TRBJ1-2	CASSLSPGANYGYTF	TGTGCCAGCAGTTTAAGTCCAGGTGCTAACTATGGCTACACCTTC